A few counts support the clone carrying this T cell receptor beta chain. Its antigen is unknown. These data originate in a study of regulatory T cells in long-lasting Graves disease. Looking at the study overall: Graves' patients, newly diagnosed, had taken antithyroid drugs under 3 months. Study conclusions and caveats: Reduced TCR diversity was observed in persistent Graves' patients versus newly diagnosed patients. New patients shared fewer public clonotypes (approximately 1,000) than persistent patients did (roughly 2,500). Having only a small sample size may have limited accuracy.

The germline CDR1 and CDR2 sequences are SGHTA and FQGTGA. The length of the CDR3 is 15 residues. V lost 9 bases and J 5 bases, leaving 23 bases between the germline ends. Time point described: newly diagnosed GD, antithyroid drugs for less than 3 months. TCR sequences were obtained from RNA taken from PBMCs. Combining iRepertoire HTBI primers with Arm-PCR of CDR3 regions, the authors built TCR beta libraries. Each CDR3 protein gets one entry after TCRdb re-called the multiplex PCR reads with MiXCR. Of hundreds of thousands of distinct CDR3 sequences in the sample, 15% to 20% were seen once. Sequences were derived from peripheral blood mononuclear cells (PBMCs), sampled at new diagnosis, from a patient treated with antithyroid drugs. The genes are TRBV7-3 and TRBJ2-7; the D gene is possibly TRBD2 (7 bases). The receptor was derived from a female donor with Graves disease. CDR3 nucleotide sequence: TGTGCCAGGAGTCCCCTGGCTGGCGGGGGCCACGAGCAGTACTTC. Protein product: CARSPLAGGGHEQYF.